This TCR beta chain was recovered during a study of T-cell memory formation after mild COVID-19. Study as a whole: Among the donors, TCR clusters were largely specific to each donor.

This clonotype was counted a few times. The antigen remains undetermined. Researchers used 5'RACE with constant-segment primers to make TCR alpha and TCR beta cDNA libraries that carry sample barcodes and UMIs. TCRdb processed the 5' RACE reads anew with MiXCR; each CDR3 protein has one entry. This sample has a few hundred thousand distinct CDR3 sequences, with 8% to 10% found just once. Trimming cost V 4 bases and J 2 bases; bases outside gene matches: 5. The CDR3 is 16 residues long. The germline gives CDR1 SGHRS, CDR2 YFSETQ. General study results and limits: Clones contracting day 15 to 85 were balanced CD4/CD8; later expanders leaned CD4+. Detection of some responders pre-infection suggested pre-existing cross-reactive memory T cells participated.

Sequencing input: PBMCs or a T cell subset sorted from them (not recorded which). The receptor was isolated from a man between 18 and 35 years old who had mild COVID-19 (a few samples of this study predate the infection). Cell type and time point are not known. The V gene is TRBV5-1, the J gene TRBJ2-2; 10 bases agree with TRBD2. CDR3 nucleotides: TGCGCCAGCAGCGCGCTAGCGGGGGATAACACCGGGGAGCTGTTTTTT. It translates to CASSALAGDNTGELFF.